These T cell receptor beta chains were read from a single sample in a study of cytomegalovirus exposure and HLA in healthy donors. Sequenced by immunoSEQ multiplex PCR; TCRdb stores in-frame clones only, minus some. Of roughly 200,000 clones in the sample, 80% to 85% were seen once. The sample taken for sequencing was PBMCs. The receptors here all came from a boy younger than 10 in good health and CMV-seronegative. Both conserved end residues are part of each CDR3. D genes are given only for firm matches. Expanded clones are given a class, and other clones once, few, many or no size at all.

J | V | D | length | size | CDR3 | DNA
TRBJ1-2 | TRBV29-1 | - | 12 | once | CSVEVQANDYTF | TGCAGCGTTGAAGTGCAGGCGAATGACTACACCTTC
TRBJ1-2 | TRBV5-6 | TRBD1 | 14 | - | CASSSGTGGYGYTF | TGTGCCAGCAGCTCCGGGACAGGGGGCTATGGCTACACCTTC
TRBJ2-3 | TRBV9 | TRBD2 | 14 | - | CASEGLAGTDTQYF | TGTGCCAGCGAGGGACTAGCGGGGACAGATACGCAGTATTTT
TRBJ2-7 | TRBV7-2 | - | 15 | - | CASSLAWAAAYEQYF | TGTGCCAGCAGCTTAGCGTGGGCAGCTGCCTACGAGCAGTACTTC
TRBJ2-2 | TRBV27 | - | 12 | - | CASSFRGGELFF | TGTGCCAGCAGTTTTCGGGGCGGGGAGCTGTTTTTT
TRBJ2-1 | TRBV6-1 | - | 17 | once | CASSGGGGGVTYNEQFF | TGTGCCAGCAGTGGAGGAGGAGGTGGGGTAACCTACAATGAGCAGTTCTTC
TRBJ1-4 | TRBV5-1 | TRBD1 | 16 | - | CASSFWGQGGGEKLFF | TGCGCCAGCAGCTTTTGGGGACAGGGAGGAGGTGAAAAACTGTTTTTT
TRBJ1-2 | TRBV30 | TRBD1 | 14 | - | CAWSPGTGDYGYTF | TGTGCCTGGAGTCCCGGGACAGGGGACTATGGCTACACCTTC
TRBJ2-5 | TRBV7-9 | TRBD2 | 16 | - | CASSFLAGGRGETQYF | TGTGCCAGCAGCTTTTTAGCGGGAGGGCGAGGGGAGACCCAGTACTTC
TRBJ2-7 | TRBV4-1 | - | 15 | - | CASSSNPGMTYEQYF | TGCGCCAGCAGCTCGAATCCCGGGATGACCTACGAGCAGTACTTC
TRBJ2-5 | TRBV4-2 | TRBD2 | 16 | - | CASSQGATSGRETQYF | TGTGCCAGCAGCCAAGGAGCGACTAGCGGGAGAGAGACCCAGTACTTC
TRBJ2-1 | TRBV7-8 | - | 11 | - | CASTPGNEQFF | TGTGCCAGCACCCCGGGTAATGAGCAGTTCTTC
TRBJ2-1 | TRBV25-1 | TRBD1 | 15 | - | CASSEYQGAYNEQFF | TGTGCCAGCAGTGAATACCAGGGGGCCTACAATGAGCAGTTCTTC
TRBJ2-7 | TRBV27 | - | 14 | - | CASSLDGHYYEQYF | TGTGCCAGCAGTTTAGACGGCCACTACTACGAGCAGTACTTC
TRBJ2-3 | TRBV7-2 | TRBD2 | 19 | - | CASSFPTLTSGRGTDTQYF | TGTGCCAGCAGCTTCCCCACCCTGACTAGCGGGAGGGGCACAGATACGCAGTATTTT
TRBJ2-3 | TRBV7-3 | TRBD2 | 14 | - | CASSLTLAGGRQYF | TGTGCCAGCAGCTTAACACTAGCGGGGGGTCGGCAGTATTTT
TRBJ1-5 | TRBV11-2 | - | 15 | few | CASSSAANSNQPQHF | TGTGCCAGCAGCTCGGCAGCGAATAGCAATCAGCCCCAGCATTTT